Listed here are 24 T cell receptor beta chains from one sample, sequenced in a study of blood T cell repertoires in COVID-19. TCRdb's copy holds only in-frame clones and misses some; the assay was immunoSEQ multiplex PCR. The repertoire holds some 340,000 clones, with over 80% as singletons. The sample was PBMCs or T cells enriched from blood (not recorded which). The receptors originated from a woman aged 45 to 65 who had recovered from COVID-19.

The rearrangement uses TRBV5-1 and TRBJ1-2, with D hard to call. Trimming cost V 0 bases and J 3 bases, with 12 bases left between them. The CDR3 spans 15 residues. Germline CDR1 and CDR2: SGHRS and YFSETQ. CDR3 in amino acids: CASSLASPGDYGYTF. In DNA, the CDR3 is TGCGCCAGCAGCTTGGCCTCCCCCGGGGACTATGGCTACACCTTC.

The chain recombines TRBV3-1 (or the pseudogene TRBV3-2) with TRBJ1-6, with D unclear. The CDR3 loop spans 14 amino acids. Germline lookup yields CDR1 LGHDT and CDR2 YNNKEL (reference sequence). Trimming took off 4 bases at V and 9 bases at J, with 13 bases between the two ends. The CDR3 loop reads CASSPLEGASPLHF. CDR3 nucleotides: TGTGCCAGCAGCCCCCTAGAAGGAGCTTCACCCCTCCACTTT.

The chain is built from TRBV7-9 and TRBJ1-2, with TRBD1 identical over 10 bases. This CDR3 is built from 16 residues. From germline, CDR1 is SEHNR and CDR2 FQNEAQ (reference sequence). V shed 5 bases, J shed 4 bases, and the junction held 10 bases outside the gene matches. The DNA of the CDR3 is TGTGCCAGCAGCCAACTTGGACAGGGGGGACTCTATGGCTACACCTTC. Its protein product is CASSQLGQGGLYGYTF. Filled out from reference TRBV7-9 and TRBJ1-2, the complete variable domain reads DTGVSQNPRHKITKRGQNVTFRCDPISEHNRLYWYRQTLGQGPEFLTYFQNEAQLEKSRLLSDRFSAERPKGSFSTLEIQRTEQGDSAMYLCASSQLGQGGLYGYTFGSGTRLTVV.

Turning to this clone: Other nucleotide sequences from this sample produce the same CDR3. This chain connects TRBV7-2 to TRBJ1-1; D might be TRBD1 (6 bases). The germline gives CDR1 SGHTA, CDR2 FQGNSA. The CDR3 sequence is 16 residues long. Deletions cut 2 bases from V and 1 base from J, with 14 bases between. The CDR3 DNA reads as TGTGCCAGCAGCTTAAAGGGTGCCAGGGGGAACACTGAAGCTTTCTTT. Its protein product is CASSLKGARGNTEAFF. The variable domain in full, completed from reference TRBV7-2 and TRBJ1-1, reads GAGVSQSPSNKVTEKGKDVELRCDPISGHTALYWYRQSLGQGLEFLIYFQGNSAPDKSGLPSDRFSAERTGGSVSTLTIQRTQQEDSAVYLCASSLKGARGNTEAFFGQGTRLTVV.

This rearrangement joins TRBV25-1 to TRBJ2-7; perhaps TRBD1 as D (6 bases). CDR1 and CDR2 from the germline V gene are MGHDK and SYGVNS. Trimming took 4 bases from V and 1 from J, leaving 17 bases between them. This CDR3 has 16 residues. CDR3 sequence (DNA): TGTGCCAGCAGTGGAGGGACATGGGCGACGTCCTACGAGCAGTACTTC. Protein sequence: CASSGGTWATSYEQYF.

J is TRBJ1-1 and V is TRBV30, with D uncertain. The CDR3 runs to 12 residues. Germline assignment: CDR1 GTSNPN and CDR2 SVGIG (reference sequence). The ends were cut back, 1 base at V and 5 bases at J, with 8 bases in the middle. As DNA, the CDR3 is TGTGCCTGGAGTGGAGTGTGGACTGAAGCTTTCTTT. Its protein is CAWSGVWTEAFF.

The V and J genes are TRBV5-5 and TRBJ2-7; D perhaps matches TRBD2 (6 bases). Trimming took 6 bases from V and 4 from J, leaving 11 bases between them. Germline CDR1 and CDR2: SGHKS and YYEKEE (reference sequence). CDR3 length equals 12 residues. Written as DNA, the CDR3 is TGTGCCAGCATCGGGGGTTCTTACGAGCAGTACTTC. Translated, it gives CASIGGSYEQYF.

This clone was counted only a few times. The chain has TRBV28 and TRBJ1-2; 7 bases agree with TRBD1. Per the germline V gene, CDR1 is MDHEN and CDR2 is SYDVKM. The CDR3 runs 14 residues. V shed 2 bases and J 7 bases; nucleotides not matched to a gene: 7. This CDR3 reads CASSLGGGAGGYTF. The CDR3 DNA is TGTGCCAGCAGTTTAGGAGGGGGCGCAGGTGGCTACACCTTC.

The J gene is TRBJ1-6, the V gene TRBV5-4; weak D call: TRBD1 (5 bases). Per the germline V gene, CDR1 is SGHNT and CDR2 is YYREEE (reference sequence). The CDR3 contains 15 residues. Deletions cut 0 bases from V and 5 bases from J, with 9 bases between. CDR3 amino acids: CASSLEAGNNSPLHF. The CDR3 bases are TGTGCCAGCAGCTTGGAAGCAGGGAATAATTCACCCCTCCACTTT.

The V call is TRBV19, the J call TRBJ2-5, with 7 positions matching TRBD2. The germline gives CDR1 LNHDA, CDR2 SQIVND (reference sequence). The CDR3 totals 14 residues. Trimming at V came to 5 bases and at J to 1 base, leaving 4 bases not matched to a gene. CDR3 nucleotides: TGTGCCAGTAGTCGAGCGGGGAGCCAAGAGACCCAGTACTTC. Protein: CASSRAGSQETQYF.

The chain is built from TRBV5-5 and TRBJ2-2; maybe TRBD2 (5 bases). The CDR3 extends over 14 amino acids. Trimming took 1 base from V and 5 from J, leaving 9 bases between them. The germline V gene has CDR1 SGHKS and CDR2 YYEKEE (reference sequence). DNA of the CDR3: TGTGCCAGCAGCTTGATATCGGGGACCGGGGAGCTGTTTTTT. This translates into CASSLISGTGELFF.

The rearrangement uses TRBV3-1 (or the pseudogene TRBV3-2) and TRBJ1-1, with D possibly TRBD1 on 5 matching bases. The CDR3 length is 14 residues. V was trimmed by 0 bases and J by 7 bases, leaving 12 bases between them. From germline, CDR1 is LGHDT and CDR2 YNNKEL (reference sequence). The CDR3 DNA sequence: TGTGCCAGCAGCCAAGATCCCCGGGGGAGTGAAGCTTTCTTT. Translation gives CASSQDPRGSEAFF.

The chain employs TRBV9 and TRBJ2-1, with TRBD2 matching over 7 bases. From germline, CDR1 is SGDLS and CDR2 YYNGEE. V was pared by 0 bases and J by 4 bases, with 13 bases of the junction left unmatched. The CDR3 has 18 residues. The CDR3 nucleotides read TGTGCCAGCAGCGTAGATGGGGGAGGGCCTCTGTTGTACAATGAGCAGTTCTTC. Translating gives CASSVDGGGPLLYNEQFF.

The chain combines TRBV28 with TRBJ1-2, with D possibly matching TRBD1 (6 bases). The V gene lost 6 bases and the J gene lost 4 bases, with 21 bases spanning the gap. Germline V gene data show CDR1 as MDHEN and CDR2 as SYDVKM. CDR3 length: 16 amino acids. The CDR3 reads CASRTPTGIGVYGYTF. The CDR3 region has the DNA TGTGCCAGCAGAACTCCTACAGGGATAGGTGTCTATGGCTACACCTTC.

The gene calls are TRBV7-2 and TRBJ1-2, with 7 bases that match TRBD1. CDR1 and CDR2 (germline): SGHTA, FQGNSA. Trimming at V came to 0 bases and at J to 6 bases, leaving 10 bases not matched to a gene. CDR3 length equals 16 residues. CDR3 protein: CASSLAREGGAHGYTF. The CDR3 region has the DNA TGTGCCAGCAGCTTAGCGCGCGAAGGGGGCGCCCATGGCTACACCTTC.

As for this clone: Within the sample, other DNA sequences also encode this same CDR3. The chain joins TRBV5-1 to TRBJ1-1; possibly TRBD1 for D (6 bases). V dropped 0 bases and J dropped 5 bases, with 8 bases sitting between them. Germline V CDR1 and CDR2: SGHRS, YFSETQ. The CDR3 covers 13 residues. The CDR3 region has the DNA TGCGCCAGCAGCTTGGCAGGGGTAACTGAAGCTTTCTTT. It codes for CASSLAGVTEAFF.

This chain links TRBV9 with TRBJ2-1; D gene ambiguous. V was shortened by 2 bases and J by 9 bases, with 15 bases between the two germline ends. Germline CDR1 and CDR2: SGDLS and YYNGEE. This CDR3 is built from 14 residues. Here the CDR3 DNA reads TGTGCCAGCAGCGTGAACAGCTATACGCCTGAGCAGTTCTTC. Translated, it gives CASSVNSYTPEQFF.

Only one count was recorded for this clone. The V gene is TRBV5-1, the J gene TRBJ2-7; 11 nucleotides line up with TRBD1. The CDR3 consists of 15 residues. Per germline, CDR1 SGHRS and CDR2 YFSETQ. V lost 0 bases to trimming and J lost 2 bases; unmatched junction nucleotides: 1. DNA for the CDR3: TGCGCCAGCAGCTTGGAGGGACAGGGGGCCTACGAGCAGTACTTC. Protein product: CASSLEGQGAYEQYF. The variable domain in full, completed from reference TRBV5-1 and TRBJ2-7, reads KAGVTQTPRYLIKTRGQQVTLSCSPISGHRSVSWYQQTPGQGLQFLFEYFSETQRNKGNFPGRFSGRQFSNSRSEMNVSTLELGDSALYLCASSLEGQGAYEQYFGPGTRLTVT.

V gene TRBV30 combines with J gene TRBJ2-7; TRBD2 is a possible D gene (5 bases). V was trimmed by 3 bases and J by 0 bases, leaving 15 bases between them. This CDR3 is built from 15 residues. Germline CDR1 is GTSNPN and CDR2 is SVGIG (reference sequence). The CDR3 DNA follows: TGTGCCTGGAGCATCGGAGGCTCGAGCTCCTACGAGCAGTACTTC. It is translated as CAWSIGGSSSYEQYF.

V usage is TRBV19 and J usage is TRBJ1-5; possibly TRBD1 for D (5 bases). The CDR3 is made up of 15 amino acids. Germline CDR1 reads LNHDA; CDR2 reads SQIVND (reference sequence). With 7 bases removed from V and 8 bases from J, the gap between germline ends came to 21 bases. The CDR3 nucleotides are TGTGCCAGTAAAGAGGGGAGGGTAGCAGTGGAGCCCCAGCATTTT. It specifies CASKEGRVAVEPQHF.

The chain employs TRBV5-5 and TRBJ1-4; 7 bases line up with TRBD1. The CDR3 consists of 16 residues. The germline CDR1 and CDR2 sequences are SGHKS and YYEKEE (reference sequence). The junction had 7 bases not matched to a gene; V was cut back by 5 bases and J by 0 bases. The CDR3 loop is CASRYLGTATNEKLFF. The CDR3 DNA follows: TGTGCCAGCAGATACCTCGGGACAGCAACTAATGAAAAACTGTTTTTT. Drawing the rest from reference TRBV5-5 and TRBJ1-4, the complete variable domain is DAGVTQSPTHLIKTRGQQVTLRCSPISGHKSVSWYQQVLGQGPQFIFQYYEKEERGRGNFPDRFSARQFPNYSSELNVNALLLGDSALYLCASRYLGTATNEKLFFGSGTQLSVL.

This clone was counted once. V is TRBV5-5 and J is TRBJ1-6; the D is unclear. There are 15 residues in the CDR3. Trimming shortened V by 2 bases and J by 1 base, and 7 bases separated the two germline ends. Germline V gives CDR1 SGHKS, CDR2 YYEKEE (reference sequence). This CDR3 is CASSLEASYNSPLHF. The CDR3 DNA reads TGTGCCAGCAGCTTAGAGGCATCCTATAATTCACCCCTCCACTTT.

This clone came up a few times. The chain joins TRBV30 to TRBJ2-7; 8 nucleotides align to TRBD1. CDR3 length: 13 residues. The germline gives CDR1 GTSNPN, CDR2 SVGIG (reference sequence). J lost 4 bases, V lost 5 bases, and 7 bases had no gene match. This CDR3 is CAWATGVSYEQYF. DNA of the CDR3: TGTGCCTGGGCGACAGGGGTTTCTTACGAGCAGTACTTC.

V is TRBV6-5 and J is TRBJ2-2; TRBD1 matches at 10 bases. Trimming cost V 4 bases and J 9 bases; bases outside gene matches: 11. This CDR3 has 16 residues. Germline CDR1 is MNHEY and CDR2 is SVGAGI. The DNA for the CDR3 is TGTGCCAGCAGTTCAACTGGGACAGGGGAGTTGTGGGAGCTGTTTTTT. It encodes CASSSTGTGELWELFF.